The 24 T cell receptor beta chains presented below share a single source sample, sequenced in a study of resident and recirculating memory T cells in vitiligo. Assay: immunoSEQ multiplex PCR; the TCRdb copy retains only in-frame clones and omits some. There are 60,000 to 80,000 clones in the sample; approximately 90% occur only once, and over 4% lies in the top ten. The specimen sequenced was blood. These receptor sequences come from a male donor with vitiligo.

The chain combines TRBV5-1 with TRBJ1-1, with 7 bases that match TRBD1. This CDR3 contains 14 residues. Losses at the gene ends were 4 bases for V and 6 bases for J; bases not matched to a gene: 9. CDR1 is SGHRS and CDR2 is YFSETQ in the germline V gene. CDR3 bases: TGCGCCAGCAGCGAATGGACAGGCAAACCTGAAGCTTTCTTT. It encodes CASSEWTGKPEAFF.

This sequence joins TRBV6-1 and TRBJ2-2; 7 bases map to TRBD1. Germline lookup yields CDR1 MNHNS and CDR2 SASEGT. CDR3 size: 17 residues. The ends lost 0 bases at V and 5 bases at J; junction bases unmatched: 9. Here the CDR3 reads CASSEAGDRVRTGELFF. The CDR3, as DNA: TGTGCCAGCAGTGAAGCGGGCGACAGGGTGCGGACCGGGGAGCTGTTTTTT.

V usage is TRBV28 and J usage is TRBJ1-5; no clear D gene. Trimming took 3 bases from V and 6 from J, leaving 12 bases between them. The CDR3 covers 14 residues. Looked up from germline, CDR1 is MDHEN and CDR2 is SYDVKM. The CDR3 loop is CASSLEGLGQPQHF. CDR3 coding DNA: TGTGCCAGCAGTTTGGAGGGTTTGGGTCAGCCCCAGCATTTT.

J is TRBJ2-5 and V is TRBV7-2, with D unresolved. V gave up 5 bases and J gave up 0 bases, with 13 bases separating them. The CDR3 loop spans 15 amino acids. Germline CDR1 reads SGHTA; CDR2 reads FQGNSA. The chain's CDR3 is CASSLRSAYQETQYF. CDR3 coding DNA: TGTGCCAGCAGCCTTAGATCTGCGTACCAAGAGACCCAGTACTTC.

This clone was seen more than once but under ten times. The gene calls are TRBV4-1 and TRBJ1-2; D not certain. The CDR3 length is 14 residues. V lost 0 bases and J 4 bases, leaving 9 bases between the germline ends. The germline V gene has CDR1 MGHRA and CDR2 YSYEKL. The CDR3 sequence is CASSQEVSSYGYTF. The CDR3 bases are TGCGCCAGCAGCCAAGAAGTCAGTTCCTATGGCTACACCTTC.

The rearrangement joins TRBV7-3 to TRBJ2-3; D might be TRBD2 (5 bases). The germline CDR1 and CDR2 sequences are SGHTA and FQGTGA. The CDR3 has 16 residues. Between the trimmed V and J ends, which lost 5 bases and 0 bases, there was a span of 15 bases. The CDR3, as DNA: TGTGCCAGCAGCCCCCGGACTGTTTCTAGCACAGATACGCAGTATTTT. Protein sequence: CASSPRTVSSTDTQYF. Supplemented by reference TRBV7-3 and TRBJ2-3, the full variable domain reads GAGVSQTPSNKVTEKGKYVELRCDPISGHTALYWYRQSLGQGPEFLIYFQGTGAADDSGLPNDRFFAVRPEGSVSTLKIQRTERGDSAVYLCASSPRTVSSTDTQYFGPGTRLTVL.

J is TRBJ2-7 and V is TRBV10-3, with D perhaps TRBD2 (6 bases). V shed 0 bases and J shed 8 bases, with 14 bases lying between them. This CDR3 has 14 amino acids. Germline CDR1 is ENHRY and CDR2 is SYGVKD. The CDR3 here is CAISESGTAGKQYF. The CDR3 region has the DNA TGTGCCATCAGTGAGTCCGGGACTGCTGGGAAGCAGTACTTC.

The V and J genes are TRBV28 and TRBJ2-7, with D perhaps TRBD2 (5 bases). CDR3 length equals 15 residues. CDR1 and CDR2 (germline): MDHEN, SYDVKM. The V gene lost 3 bases and the J gene lost 11 bases, with 23 bases spanning the gap. The CDR3 DNA follows: TGTGCCAGCAGTTTGTTTGGAAGATGGGAGAACGAAGAGTACTTC. Its translation is CASSLFGRWENEEYF.

Only one count was recorded for this clone. This sequence joins TRBV6-4 and TRBJ2-3; a possible D gene is TRBD1 (5 bases). Between the trimmed V and J ends, which lost 8 bases and 0 bases, there was a span of 15 bases. The CDR3 loop spans 15 amino acids. Germline V gives CDR1 MRHNA, CDR2 SNTAGT. The CDR3 DNA reads TGTGCCAGCGACTCACAGGTGACTAGCACAGATACGCAGTATTTT. Translated: CASDSQVTSTDTQYF.

This CDR3 is CASSPGGTGGYTQYF. The CDR3 region has the DNA TGCGCCAGCAGCCCAGGAGGGACAGGGGGCTATACGCAGTATTTT. The rearrangement links TRBV5-1 to TRBJ2-3; TRBD1 matches 12 bases. The CDR3 covers 15 residues. From germline, CDR1 is SGHRS and CDR2 YFSETQ. J lost 7 bases, V lost 4 bases, and 7 bases had no gene match. Drawing the rest from reference TRBV5-1 and TRBJ2-3, the complete variable domain is KAGVTQTPRYLIKTRGQQVTLSCSPISGHRSVSWYQQTPGQGLQFLFEYFSETQRNKGNFPGRFSGRQFSNSRSEMNVSTLELGDSALYLCASSPGGTGGYTQYFGPGTRLTVL.

The chain joins TRBV9 to TRBJ2-2; D is possibly TRBD2 (6 bases). This CDR3 has 17 residues. Trimming took 0 bases from V and 4 from J, leaving 16 bases between them. Germline V gene data show CDR1 as SGDLS and CDR2 as YYNGEE. Here the CDR3 reads CASSVGLIADGTGELFF. CDR3 sequence (DNA): TGTGCCAGCAGCGTAGGGTTGATAGCGGACGGCACCGGGGAGCTGTTTTTT.

The chain employs TRBV27 and TRBJ2-5, with TRBD2 as a possible D gene (5 bases). There are 17 residues in the CDR3. From germline, CDR1 is MNHEY and CDR2 SMNVEV (reference sequence). V lost 0 bases, J lost 0 bases, and 14 bases lay in between. Here the CDR3 DNA reads TGTGCCAGCAGTTTATCGGGAGTGTTTATGTACCAAGAGACCCAGTACTTC. It specifies CASSLSGVFMYQETQYF.

The chain recombines TRBV5-6 with TRBJ2-1; TRBD2 aligns across 7 bases. The CDR3 totals 18 residues. CDR1 SGHDT and CDR2 YYEEEE come from the germline V gene. The ends lost 0 bases at V and 4 bases at J; junction bases unmatched: 13. CDR3 amino acids: CASSLGVGQKRGYNEQFF. For the CDR3, the DNA is TGTGCCAGCAGCTTGGGGGTCGGTCAAAAGCGGGGTTACAATGAGCAGTTCTTC.

V gene TRBV7-2 combines with J gene TRBJ2-7; 7 nucleotides line up with TRBD1. V lost 6 bases to trimming and J lost 3 bases; unmatched junction nucleotides: 11. CDR3 length equals 15 residues. Germline CDR1 reads SGHTA; CDR2 reads FQGNSA. CDR3 coding DNA: TGTGCCAGCAGGCGCGACAGGGACCCTTACTACGAGCAGTACTTC. It yields the protein CASRRDRDPYYEQYF.

The chain is built from TRBV6-4 and TRBJ2-1; 10 positions agree with TRBD2. This CDR3 has 15 residues. Germline V CDR1 and CDR2: MRHNA, SNTAGT. Trimming at V came to 3 bases and at J to 6 bases, leaving 5 bases not matched to a gene. CDR3 protein: CASSESGGASNEQFF. The CDR3, as DNA: TGTGCCAGCAGTGAGAGCGGGGGGGCCTCCAATGAGCAGTTCTTC.

The chain couples TRBV19 to TRBJ2-7, with a possible D match to TRBD1 (6 bases). Germline V lookup: CDR1 LNHDA, CDR2 SQIVND (reference sequence). Trimming took 3 bases from V and 7 from J, leaving 19 bases between them. The CDR3 spans 15 residues. Written as DNA, the CDR3 is TGTGCCAGTAGTATCCTGACAGGTGATGCTGGGGAGCAGTACTTC. Translated, it gives CASSILTGDAGEQYF.

V usage is TRBV4-3 and J usage is TRBJ2-1; 14 positions agree with TRBD2. V lost 3 bases, J lost 7 bases, and 2 bases stayed unmatched. The CDR3 runs to 15 residues. Germline V lookup: CDR1 LGHNA, CDR2 YSLEER. CDR3 in amino acids: CASSHRLAGGNEQFF. CDR3 nucleotides: TGCGCCAGCAGCCACCGACTAGCGGGGGGGAATGAGCAGTTCTTC.

The rearrangement links TRBV7-9 to TRBJ2-5, with a weak D call TRBD1 (5 bases). The V gene lost 1 base and the J gene lost 5 bases, with 8 bases spanning the gap. Germline CDR1 SEHNR, CDR2 FQNEAQ (reference sequence). This CDR3 spans 13 amino acids. In DNA, the CDR3 is TGTGCCAGCAGCTTAGAGTACAGGGAGACCCAGTACTTC. This translates into CASSLEYRETQYF.

This chain joins TRBV7-2 and TRBJ1-2; 8 positions match TRBD1. Germline trimming cut 1 base from V and 8 bases from J; bases unmatched to any gene: 9. Germline-derived CDR1 and CDR2 are SGHTA and FQGNSA. There are 15 residues in the CDR3. The CDR3: CASSLEGRGPGGYTF. The DNA of the CDR3 is TGTGCCAGCAGCTTAGAAGGCAGGGGGCCAGGGGGCTACACCTTC.

J is TRBJ2-3 and V is TRBV27, with 9 bases that match TRBD2. Germline CDR1 reads MNHEY; CDR2 reads SMNVEV (reference sequence). After removal of 8 bases from V and 2 bases from J, the junction contained 5 bases not matched to a gene. The CDR3 length is 14 residues. The CDR3 nucleotides are TGTGCCAGCGGCCCGGGACTAGCCACAGATACGCAGTATTTT. It is translated as CASGPGLATDTQYF.

This chain uses TRBV4-1 with TRBJ2-7, with a tentative D call TRBD1 (5 bases). V lost 1 base to trimming and J lost 3 bases, with 13 bases between them. This CDR3 spans 15 amino acids. The germline V gene has CDR1 MGHRA and CDR2 YSYEKL. The CDR3: CASSQASTGRYEQYF. The CDR3 coding sequence is TGCGCCAGCAGCCAAGCCTCCACAGGCCGCTACGAGCAGTACTTC.

DNA of the CDR3: TGTGCCAGCAGTTCCCGACAGGGAATCTACGAGCAGTACTTC. Translation gives CASSSRQGIYEQYF. The chain employs TRBV6-5 and TRBJ2-7; TRBD1 matches 7 bases. Germline-derived CDR1 and CDR2 are MNHEY and SVGAGI. V trimming: 4 bases; J trimming: 3 bases; junction bases outside the gene matches: 6. The length of the CDR3 is 14 residues.

The rearrangement uses TRBV18 and TRBJ1-2; D is possibly TRBD1 (5 bases). The CDR3 runs 15 residues. The V end was cut by 4 bases, the J end by 0 bases, with 12 bases between. Germline CDR1 is KGHSH and CDR2 is LQKENI. The chain's CDR3 is CASSQGGTSNYGYTF. The CDR3 DNA reads TGTGCCAGCTCACAAGGAGGGACGTCTAACTATGGCTACACCTTC.

The CDR3 DNA is TGTGCCAGCAGCACGTCTCAGGGATCGACGCAGTATTTT. This codes for CASSTSQGSTQYF. The chain has TRBV7-3 and TRBJ2-3; D may be TRBD1 (5 bases). This CDR3 comprises 13 residues. V lost 5 bases and J 9 bases, leaving 15 bases between the germline ends. The germline V gene encodes CDR1 SGHTA and CDR2 FQGTGA.